This note documents a single T cell receptor (beta chain) sequence. The antigen is undetermined. The sample is drawn from a study of cytomegalovirus exposure and HLA in healthy donors. TCRdb's copy holds only in-frame clones and misses some; the assay was immunoSEQ multiplex PCR. This sample has 150,000 to 250,000 clones, with approximately 80% found just once. This CDR3 is 15 amino acids long. V trimming: 5 bases; J trimming: 6 bases; junction bases outside the gene matches: 7. Germline CDR1 reads MNHEY; CDR2 reads SMNVEV (reference sequence). Broader study findings: Overall, approximately 150 TCR beta chains were annotated as cytomegalovirus-associated. Three CMV-associated chains proved CMV antigen-specific in vitro. Rarity marked most TCR sequences, yet some public TCRs occurred in many donors. It was reported that the classifier diagnosed cytomegalovirus status with high specificity and sensitivity in both the original and validation cohorts.

The TCR sequence derives from a woman aged 30 to 39 in good health and CMV-seropositive. Sequencing was performed on PBMCs. The genes are TRBV27 and TRBJ2-7; 13 bases align to TRBD2. The CDR3 nucleotides are TGTGCCAGCAGTCTAACTAGCGGGAGGGCCGGCGAGCAGTACTTC. This encodes CASSLTSGRAGEQYF.